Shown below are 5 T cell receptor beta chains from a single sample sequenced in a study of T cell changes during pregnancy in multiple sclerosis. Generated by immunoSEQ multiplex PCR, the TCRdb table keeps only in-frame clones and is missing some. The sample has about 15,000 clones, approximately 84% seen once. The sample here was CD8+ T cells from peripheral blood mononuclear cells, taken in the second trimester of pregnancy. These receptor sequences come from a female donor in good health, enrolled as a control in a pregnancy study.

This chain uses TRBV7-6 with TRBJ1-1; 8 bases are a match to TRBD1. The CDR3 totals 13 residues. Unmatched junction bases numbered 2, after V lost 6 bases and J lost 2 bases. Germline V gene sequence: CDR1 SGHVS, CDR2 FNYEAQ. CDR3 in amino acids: CASRPGGNTEAFF. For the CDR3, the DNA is TGTGCCAGCAGACCAGGGGGCAACACTGAAGCTTTCTTT. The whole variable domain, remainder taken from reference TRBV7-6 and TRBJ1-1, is GAGVSQSPRYKVTKRGQDVALRCDPISGHVSLYWYRQALGQGPEFLTYFNYEAQQDKSGLPNDRFSAERPEGSISTLTIQRTEQRDSAMYRCASRPGGNTEAFFGQGTRLTVV.

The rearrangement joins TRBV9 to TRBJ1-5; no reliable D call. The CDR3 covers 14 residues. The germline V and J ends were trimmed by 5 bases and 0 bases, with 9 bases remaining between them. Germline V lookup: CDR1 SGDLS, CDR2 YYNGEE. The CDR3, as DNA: TGTGCCAGCAGTAAGGAGTATAGCAATCAGCCCCAGCATTTT. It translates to CASSKEYSNQPQHF.

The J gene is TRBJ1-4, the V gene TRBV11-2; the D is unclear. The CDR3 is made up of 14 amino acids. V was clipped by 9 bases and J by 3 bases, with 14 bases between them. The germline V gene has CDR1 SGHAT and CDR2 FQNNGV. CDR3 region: CASAGSLANEKLFF. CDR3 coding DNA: TGTGCCAGTGCGGGGTCGTTGGCTAATGAAAAACTGTTTTTT.

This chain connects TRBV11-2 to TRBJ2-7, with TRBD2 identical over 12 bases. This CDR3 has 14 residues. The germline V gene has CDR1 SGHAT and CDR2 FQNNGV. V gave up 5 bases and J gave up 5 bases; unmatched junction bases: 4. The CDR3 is CASSLTSGGDEQYF. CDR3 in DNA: TGTGCCAGCAGCCTGACTAGCGGGGGCGACGAGCAGTACTTC.

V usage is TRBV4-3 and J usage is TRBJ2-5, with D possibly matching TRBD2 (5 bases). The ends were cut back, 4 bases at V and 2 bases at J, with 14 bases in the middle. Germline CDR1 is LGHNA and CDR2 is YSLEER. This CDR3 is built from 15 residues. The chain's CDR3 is CASSPTQRVQETQYF. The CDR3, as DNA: TGCGCCAGCAGCCCCACCCAGAGGGTTCAAGAGACCCAGTACTTC.